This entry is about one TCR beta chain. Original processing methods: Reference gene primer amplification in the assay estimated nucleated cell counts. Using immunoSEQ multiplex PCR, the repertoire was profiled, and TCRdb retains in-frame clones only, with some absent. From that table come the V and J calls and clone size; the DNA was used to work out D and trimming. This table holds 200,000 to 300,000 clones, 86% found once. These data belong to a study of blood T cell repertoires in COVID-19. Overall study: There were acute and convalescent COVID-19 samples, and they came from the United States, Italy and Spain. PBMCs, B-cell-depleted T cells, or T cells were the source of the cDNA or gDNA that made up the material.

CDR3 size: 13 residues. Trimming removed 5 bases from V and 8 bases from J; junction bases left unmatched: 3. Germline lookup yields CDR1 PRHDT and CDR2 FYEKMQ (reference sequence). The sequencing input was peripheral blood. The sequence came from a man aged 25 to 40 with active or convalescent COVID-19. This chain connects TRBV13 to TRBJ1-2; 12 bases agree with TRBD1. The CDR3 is CASSPGQGAGYTF. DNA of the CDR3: TGTGCCAGCAGCCCGGGACAGGGGGCGGGCTACACCTTC.